The clone carrying this T cell receptor (beta chain) came up a few times. A single record per CDR3 protein comes from TCRdb applying MiXCR to the PCR reads. The profile shows about 510,000 distinct CDR3 sequences, about a fifth of them singletons. Using a CD8+CD4-CCR7+CD45RA+ phenotype, naive CD8 T cells were sorted. J lost 2 bases, V lost 1 base, and 13 bases had no gene match. This CDR3 has 18 residues. Germline V gene sequence: CDR1 DFQATT, CDR2 SNEGSKA (reference sequence). This record belongs to a study of molecular identifiers for immune sequencing clone quantification. This sequence joins TRBV20-1 and TRBJ2-3, with 9 bases lining up with TRBD2. This sequence was found in a human donor in good health. Some libraries in this study had Jurkat cell RNA spiked in. Sequencing was carried out using naive CD8+ T cells from blood, with Jurkat cell RNA spiked in. As to subset: FACS-sorted CD8+CD4-CCR7+CD45RA+ naive T cells. DNA for the CDR3: TGCAGTGCTAGAGGACTGCGCGGGAGGGCCGGGTACACAGATACGCAGTATTTT. Translation gives CSARGLRGRAGYTDTQYF.